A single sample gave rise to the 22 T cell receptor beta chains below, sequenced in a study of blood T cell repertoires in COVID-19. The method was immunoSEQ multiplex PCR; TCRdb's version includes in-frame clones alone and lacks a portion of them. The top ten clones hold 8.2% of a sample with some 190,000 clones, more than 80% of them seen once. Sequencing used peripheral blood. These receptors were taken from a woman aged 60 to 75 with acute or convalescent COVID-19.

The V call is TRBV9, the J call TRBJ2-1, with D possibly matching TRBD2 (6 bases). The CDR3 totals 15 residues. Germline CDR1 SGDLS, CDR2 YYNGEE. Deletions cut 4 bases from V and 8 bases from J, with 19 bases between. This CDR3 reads CASSPGTRALDEQFF. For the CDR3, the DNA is TGTGCCAGCAGCCCCGGGACTCGGGCATTGGATGAGCAGTTCTTC.

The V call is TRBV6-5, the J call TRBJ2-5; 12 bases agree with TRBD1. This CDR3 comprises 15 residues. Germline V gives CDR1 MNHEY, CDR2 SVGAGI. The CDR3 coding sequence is TGTGCAGGGGACAGGGGGCAAGCCCAGGGAGGGACCCAGTACTTC. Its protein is CAGDRGQAQGGTQYF.

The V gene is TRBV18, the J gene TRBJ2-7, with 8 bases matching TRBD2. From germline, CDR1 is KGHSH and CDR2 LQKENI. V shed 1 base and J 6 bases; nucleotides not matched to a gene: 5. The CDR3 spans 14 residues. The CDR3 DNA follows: TGTGCCAGCTCACCACGAGGACGGGGGGGCGAGCAGTACGTC. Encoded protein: CASSPRGRGGEQYV.

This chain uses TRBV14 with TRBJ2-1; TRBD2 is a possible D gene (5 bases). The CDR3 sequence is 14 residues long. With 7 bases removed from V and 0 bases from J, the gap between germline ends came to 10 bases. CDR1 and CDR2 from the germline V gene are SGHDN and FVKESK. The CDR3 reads CASKDGDSYNEQFF. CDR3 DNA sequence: TGTGCCAGCAAGGACGGGGACTCCTACAATGAGCAGTTCTTC.

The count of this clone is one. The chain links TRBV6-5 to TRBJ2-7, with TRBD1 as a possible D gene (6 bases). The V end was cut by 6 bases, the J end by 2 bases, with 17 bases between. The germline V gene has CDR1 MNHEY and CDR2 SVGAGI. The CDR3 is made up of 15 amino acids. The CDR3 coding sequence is TGTGCCAGCAGCCAACCAGGGGTGCTAACCTACGAGCAGTACTTC. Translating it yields CASSQPGVLTYEQYF.

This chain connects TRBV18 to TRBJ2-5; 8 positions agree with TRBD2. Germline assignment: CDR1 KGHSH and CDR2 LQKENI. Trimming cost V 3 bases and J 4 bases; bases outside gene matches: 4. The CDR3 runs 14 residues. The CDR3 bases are TGTGCCAGCTCACCTAGAGCGGGAGCAGAGACCCAGTACTTC. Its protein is CASSPRAGAETQYF. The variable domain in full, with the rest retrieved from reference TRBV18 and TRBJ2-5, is NAGVMQNPRHLVRRRGQEARLRCSPMKGHSHVYWYRQLPEEGLKFMVYLQKENIIDESGMPKERFSAEFPKEGPSILRIQQVVRGDSAAYFCASSPRAGAETQYFGPGTRLLVL.

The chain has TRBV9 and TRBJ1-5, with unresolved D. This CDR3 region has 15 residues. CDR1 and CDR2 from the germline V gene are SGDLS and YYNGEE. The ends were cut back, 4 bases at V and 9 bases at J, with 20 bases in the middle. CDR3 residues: CASSPSGNSYMPQHF. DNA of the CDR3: TGTGCCAGCAGCCCCTCGGGGAATAGCTATATGCCCCAGCATTTT. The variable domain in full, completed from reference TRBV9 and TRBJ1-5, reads DSGVTQTPKHLITATGQRVTLRCSPRSGDLSVYWYQQSLDQGLQFLIQYYNGEERAKGNILERFSAQQFPDLHSELNLSSLELGDSALYFCASSPSGNSYMPQHFGDGTRLSIL.

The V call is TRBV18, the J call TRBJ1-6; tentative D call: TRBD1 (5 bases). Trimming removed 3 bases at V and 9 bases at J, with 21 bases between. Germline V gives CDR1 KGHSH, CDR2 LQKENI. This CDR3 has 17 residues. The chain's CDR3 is CASSPLRQLDSGSPLHF. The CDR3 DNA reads TGTGCCAGCTCACCTCTACGACAGCTGGATAGTGGTTCACCCCTCCACTTT.

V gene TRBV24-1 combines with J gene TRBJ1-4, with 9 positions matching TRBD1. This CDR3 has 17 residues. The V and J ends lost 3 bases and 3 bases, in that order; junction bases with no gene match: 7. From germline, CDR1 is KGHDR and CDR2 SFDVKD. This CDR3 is CATSDPGQGGPNEKLFF. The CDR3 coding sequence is TGTGCCACCAGTGATCCGGGACAGGGTGGCCCTAATGAAAAACTGTTTTTT.

Here the CDR3 reads CSVGGRGTEAFF. The DNA for the CDR3 is TGCAGCGTTGGTGGCAGGGGCACTGAAGCTTTCTTT. V usage is TRBV29-1 and J usage is TRBJ1-1; D may be TRBD1 (6 bases). The germline V gene has CDR1 SQVTM and CDR2 ANQGSEA. There are 12 residues in the CDR3. The V and J ends lost 4 bases and 4 bases respectively, with 10 bases between them.

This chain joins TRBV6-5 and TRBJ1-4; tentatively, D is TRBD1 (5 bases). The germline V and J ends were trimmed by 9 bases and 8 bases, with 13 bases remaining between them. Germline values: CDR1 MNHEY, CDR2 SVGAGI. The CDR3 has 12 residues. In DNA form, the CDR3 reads TGTGCCAGTTTGGACATTGGGGAAAAACTGTTTTTT. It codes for CASLDIGEKLFF.

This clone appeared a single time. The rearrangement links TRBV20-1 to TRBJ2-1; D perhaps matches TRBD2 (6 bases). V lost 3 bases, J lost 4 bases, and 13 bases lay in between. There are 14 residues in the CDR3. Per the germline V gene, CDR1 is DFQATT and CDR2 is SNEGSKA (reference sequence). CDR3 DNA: TGCAGTGCTAGTATTAGCGGTTATTACAATGAGCAGTTCTTC. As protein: CSASISGYYNEQFF.

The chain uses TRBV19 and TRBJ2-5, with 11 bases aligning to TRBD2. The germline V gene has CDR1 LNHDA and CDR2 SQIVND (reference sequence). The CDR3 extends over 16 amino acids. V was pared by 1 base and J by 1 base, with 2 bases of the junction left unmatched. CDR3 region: CASSIAGTSGQETQYF. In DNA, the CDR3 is TGTGCCAGTAGTATAGCAGGGACTAGCGGCCAAGAGACCCAGTACTTC.

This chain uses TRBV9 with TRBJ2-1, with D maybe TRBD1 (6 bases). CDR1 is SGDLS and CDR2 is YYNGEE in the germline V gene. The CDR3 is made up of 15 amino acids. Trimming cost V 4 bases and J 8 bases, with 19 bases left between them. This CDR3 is CASSPRQRGSHEQFF. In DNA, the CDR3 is TGTGCCAGCAGCCCCCGACAGAGGGGGTCACATGAGCAGTTCTTC.

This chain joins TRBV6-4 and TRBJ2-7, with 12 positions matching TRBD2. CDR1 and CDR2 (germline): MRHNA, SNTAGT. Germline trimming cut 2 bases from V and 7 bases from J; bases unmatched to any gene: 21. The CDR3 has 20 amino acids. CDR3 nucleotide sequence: TGTGCCAGCAGTGACCCCCCACTAGCGGGAGGTAGGGCACTACTTCGGGAGCAGTACTTC. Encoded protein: CASSDPPLAGGRALLREQYF.

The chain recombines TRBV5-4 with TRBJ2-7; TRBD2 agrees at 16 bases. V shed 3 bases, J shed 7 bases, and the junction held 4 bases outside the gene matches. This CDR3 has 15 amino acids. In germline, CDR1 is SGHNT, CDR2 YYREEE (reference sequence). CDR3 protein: CASSSGLAGGNEQYV. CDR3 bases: TGTGCCAGCAGCTCGGGACTAGCGGGAGGGAATGAGCAGTACGTC.

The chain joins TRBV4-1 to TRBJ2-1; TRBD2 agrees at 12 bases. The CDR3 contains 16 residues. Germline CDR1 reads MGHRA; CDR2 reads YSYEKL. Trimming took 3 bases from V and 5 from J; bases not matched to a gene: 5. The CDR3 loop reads CASSHPGLAGNNEQFF. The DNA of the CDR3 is TGCGCCAGCAGCCATCCCGGACTAGCGGGGAACAATGAGCAGTTCTTC.

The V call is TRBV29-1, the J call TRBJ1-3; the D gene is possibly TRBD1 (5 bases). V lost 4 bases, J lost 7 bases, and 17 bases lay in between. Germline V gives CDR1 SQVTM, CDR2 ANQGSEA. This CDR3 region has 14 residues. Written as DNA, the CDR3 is TGCAGCGTTGTGATGGGGCAGGCTCCGAACACCATATATTTT. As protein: CSVVMGQAPNTIYF.

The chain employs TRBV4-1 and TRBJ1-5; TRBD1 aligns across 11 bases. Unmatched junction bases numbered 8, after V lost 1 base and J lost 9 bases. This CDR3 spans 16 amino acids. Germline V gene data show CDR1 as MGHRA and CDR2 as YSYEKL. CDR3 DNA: TGCGCCAGCAGCCAAGGGACAGGGGGCTTTTTCTGGCCCCAGCATTTT. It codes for CASSQGTGGFFWPQHF.

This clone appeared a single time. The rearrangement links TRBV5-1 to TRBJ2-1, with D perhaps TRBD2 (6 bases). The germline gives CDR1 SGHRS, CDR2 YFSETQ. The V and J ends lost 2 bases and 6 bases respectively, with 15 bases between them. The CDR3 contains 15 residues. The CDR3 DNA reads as TGCGCCAGCAGCTTATGGGGCGGACTACTCAATGAGCAGTTCTTC. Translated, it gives CASSLWGGLLNEQFF.

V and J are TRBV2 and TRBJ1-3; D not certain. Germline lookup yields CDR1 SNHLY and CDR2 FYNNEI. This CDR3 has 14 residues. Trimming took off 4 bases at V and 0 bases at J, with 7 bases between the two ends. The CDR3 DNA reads TGTGCCAGCAGTGCCCAGATCTCTGGAAACACCATATATTTT. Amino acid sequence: CASSAQISGNTIYF.

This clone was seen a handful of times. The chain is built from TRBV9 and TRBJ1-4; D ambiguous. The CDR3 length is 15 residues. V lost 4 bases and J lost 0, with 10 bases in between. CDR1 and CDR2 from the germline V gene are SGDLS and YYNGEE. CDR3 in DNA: TGTGCCAGCAGCCGGTCGGGTGCAACTAATGAAAAACTGTTTTTT. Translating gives CASSRSGATNEKLFF. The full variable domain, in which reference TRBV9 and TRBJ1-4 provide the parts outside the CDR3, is DSGVTQTPKHLITATGQRVTLRCSPRSGDLSVYWYQQSLDQGLQFLIQYYNGEERAKGNILERFSAQQFPDLHSELNLSSLELGDSALYFCASSRSGATNEKLFFGSGTQLSVL.